Listed below are T cell receptor beta chains from one sample, sequenced in a study of blood T cells in healthy people across ages. TCRdb analysed the 5' RACE reads with MiXCR anew, one entry per CDR3 protein. The sample includes 800,000 to 900,000 distinct CDR3 sequences, around 62% seen only once; the top ten take 28%. The sequencing input was blood. Receptor source: a man aged 30 to 45 in good health. The CDR3 runs from the conserved cysteine through the conserved F or W. Fields, in order: clone size, CDR3 length, D gene, V gene, J gene, CDR3 protein, CDR3 DNA. A D gene is named only where the DNA matches it firmly. Part of the rows lack a size; the others show once, few, many or a class for expanded clones.

.	16	.	TRBV12-3/TRBV12-4	TRBJ1-3	CASSPFMGAPGNTIYF	TGTGCCAGCAGTCCTTTCATGGGGGCGCCTGGAAACACCATATATTTT
.	15	TRBD1	TRBV7-8	TRBJ1-5	CASSPWTGSNKPQHF	TGTGCCAGCAGCCCTTGGACAGGGAGCAATAAGCCCCAGCATTTT
few	13	.	TRBV20-1	TRBJ2-5	CSARDLIQETQYF	TGCAGTGCTAGGGACTTAATACAAGAGACCCAGTACTTC
few	15	.	TRBV7-3	TRBJ1-2	CASDPREGYDYGYTF	TGTGCCAGCGACCCCCGAGAGGGGTATGACTATGGCTACACCTTC
many	17	.	TRBV28	TRBJ2-7	CASSPTRGAGETYEQYF	TGTGCCAGCAGTCCAACCCGAGGGGCAGGGGAGACCTACGAGCAGTACTTC
.	16	TRBD2	TRBV20-1	TRBJ2-1	CSAHSGRDVGYNEQFF	TGCAGTGCCCATTCAGGGAGGGACGTGGGCTACAATGAGCAGTTCTTC
.	12	TRBD1	TRBV30	TRBJ2-5	CACRGIQETQYF	TGTGCCTGCAGGGGGATCCAAGAGACCCAGTACTTC
.	12	.	TRBV9	TRBJ2-1	CASSVEVGEQFF	TGTGCCAGCAGCGTAGAGGTGGGCGAGCAGTTCTTC
.	15	.	TRBV21-1	TRBJ2-7	CASSKENRGMYEQYF	TGTGCCAGCAGCAAAGAGAACAGGGGGATGTACGAGCAGTACTTC
.	14	.	TRBV12-3/TRBV12-4	TRBJ2-3	CASSQSHSTDTQYF	TGTGCCAGCAGTCAATCCCACTCCACAGATACGCAGTATTTT
.	13	.	TRBV28	TRBJ1-2	CASSLLDRYGYTF	TGTGCCAGCAGTTTATTGGACAGATATGGCTACACCTTC
few	12	.	TRBV21-1	TRBJ2-3	CASSRVTGTQYF	TGTGCCAGCAGCAGGGTTACGGGTACGCAGTATTTT
.	14	TRBD1	TRBV28	TRBJ2-5	CATGTDRGTETQYF	TGTGCCACCGGCACTGACAGGGGGACAGAGACCCAGTACTTC
.	15	TRBD1	TRBV6-1	TRBJ1-6	CASRWDRWYNSPLHF	TGTGCCAGCAGATGGGACAGGTGGTATAATTCACCCCTCCACTTT
.	15	TRBD1	TRBV7-6	TRBJ1-1	CASSSEQGADTEAFF	TGTGCCAGCAGCTCTGAACAGGGGGCGGACACTGAAGCTTTCTTT
few	15	.	TRBV20-1	TRBJ2-7	CSARDQAASSYEQYF	TGCAGTGCTAGAGATCAAGCGGCGAGCTCCTACGAGCAGTACTTC
.	15	TRBD2	TRBV3-1	TRBJ2-7	CASSQALGGGYEQYF	TGTGCCAGCAGCCAAGCCCTCGGGGGGGGCTACGAGCAGTACTTC
.	12	.	TRBV20-1	TRBJ2-5	CSASSGQETQYF	TGCAGTGCTAGTTCCGGTCAGGAGACCCAGTACTTC
.	11	.	TRBV27	TRBJ1-6	CASSRGQGLHF	TGTGCCAGCAGTCGGGGACAAGGTCTCCACTTT
.	12	.	TRBV4-2	TRBJ2-1	CASSQVRDEQFF	TGTGCCAGCAGCCAAGTTAGGGATGAGCAGTTCTTC
.	18	TRBD1	TRBV27	TRBJ2-6	CASSFGQGRTSGANVLTF	TGTGCCAGCAGTTTCGGACAGGGCCGCACCTCTGGGGCCAACGTCCTGACTTTC
.	11	.	TRBV7-2	TRBJ1-2	CASSQEGGYTF	TGTGCCAGCAGCCAGGAGGGGGGCTACACCTTC
few	14	.	TRBV20-1	TRBJ1-4	CSARRDDFGEKLFF	TGCAGTGCTAGGAGGGATGACTTCGGGGAAAAACTGTTTTTT
.	12	.	TRBV29-1	TRBJ2-3	CSVESAGDTQYF	TGCAGCGTTGAAAGTGCCGGCGATACGCAGTATTTT
.	13	.	TRBV25-1	TRBJ1-2	CASSATANYGYTF	TGTGCCAGCAGCGCGACAGCTAACTATGGCTACACCTTC
few	17	TRBD1	TRBV7-8	TRBJ1-2	CASSSRPLSTGRHGYTF	TGTGCCAGCAGCTCCCGGCCCCTTTCGACAGGGCGGCATGGCTACACCTTC
.	15	TRBD2	TRBV12-3/TRBV12-4	TRBJ2-1	CASSLVAGGRKEQFF	TGTGCCAGCAGTTTAGTAGCGGGGGGTAGGAAGGAGCAGTTCTTC
.	14	.	TRBV20-1	TRBJ2-1	CSAGRASSYNEQFF	TGCAGTGCTGGACGGGCGAGCTCCTACAATGAGCAGTTCTTC
many	15	.	TRBV20-1	TRBJ2-7	CSARPPGFGSYEQYF	TGCAGTGCTAGACCCCCAGGGTTCGGGTCCTACGAGCAGTACTTC
.	15	.	TRBV6-5	TRBJ1-2	CASSYATAGWNGYTF	TGTGCCAGCAGTTACGCGACGGCAGGGTGGAATGGCTACACCTTC
.	14	.	TRBV20-1	TRBJ1-3	CSARSGVSGNTIYF	TGCAGTGCTAGATCCGGGGTCTCTGGAAACACCATATATTTT
.	15	.	TRBV4-3	TRBJ1-1	CASSQGRDMNTEAFF	TGCGCCAGCAGCCAAGGAAGGGATATGAACACTGAAGCTTTCTTT
.	18	TRBD1	TRBV9	TRBJ1-6	CASSAFHGTGRLDSPLHF	TGTGCCAGCAGCGCTTTTCACGGGACAGGGCGCCTAGATTCACCCCTCCACTTT
.	15	TRBD2	TRBV6-2/TRBV6-3	TRBJ2-7	CASRRGDGASYEQYF	TGTGCCAGCCGCCGGGGGGATGGTGCCTCCTACGAGCAGTACTTC
few	15	TRBD2	TRBV11-3	TRBJ2-1	CASSSRGGDYNEQFF	TGTGCCAGCAGCTCCCGCGGGGGGGATTACAATGAGCAGTTCTTC
.	12	.	TRBV20-1	TRBJ2-1	CSARVGGQEQFF	TGCAGTGCCAGGGTGGGGGGGCAAGAGCAGTTCTTC
.	16	TRBD1	TRBV2	TRBJ2-7	CASSQTGTGVSYEQYF	TGTGCCAGCAGCCAAACCGGGACAGGGGTGTCCTACGAGCAGTACTTC
.	15	.	TRBV28	TRBJ1-5	CASSLVRGSPQPQHF	TGTGCCAGCAGTTTAGTCCGGGGATCCCCCCAGCCCCAGCATTTT
.	13	.	TRBV6-5	TRBJ2-7	CASSYSRVYEQYF	TGTGCCAGCAGTTACTCTCGGGTGTACGAGCAGTACTTC
.	14	TRBD1	TRBV25-1	TRBJ1-5	CASSGQGTNQPQHF	TGTGCCAGCAGTGGACAGGGTACCAATCAGCCCCAGCATTTT
.	11	.	TRBV10-3	TRBJ2-4	CAIRGGGTQYF	TGTGCCATCAGGGGAGGGGGAACTCAGTACTTC
.	14	.	TRBV5-1	TRBJ1-2	CASSLMEVDYGYTF	TGCGCCAGCAGCTTGATGGAGGTAGACTATGGCTACACCTTC
.	16	.	TRBV3-1	TRBJ2-7	CASSQDWGPGTYEQYF	TGTGCCAGCAGCCAAGATTGGGGGCCCGGAACCTACGAGCAGTACTTC